The entry that follows covers one TCR beta chain sequence. Antigen specificity is unknown. These data come from a study of human T cells and chemical hapten exposure. Overall study context: Throughout a study of approximately 25 weeks, patients underwent weekly scalp administration of diphenylcyclopropenone doses. Notes on the study in general: Expanded TCRs showed more large CDR3 clusters than pre-sensitization or healthy control sets.

Unique molecular identifiers were linked by the library to individual cDNA molecules. In TCRdb, the RACE reads were re-called with MiXCR into one record per CDR3 protein. This sample yields about 84,000 distinct CDR3 sequences, of which about 10% are seen a single time; about 3.5% belongs to the top ten. Trimming cost V 7 bases and J 5 bases; bases outside gene matches: 14. This CDR3 has 15 residues. The V gene's germline CDR1 is GTSNPN and CDR2 SVGIG (reference sequence). The sample's time point: patch test 3, about 24 weeks after DPC sensitization. Treatment in this sample: therapeutic diphenylcyclopropenone sensitization with weekly scalp DPC.

The sequenced sample was whole blood, obtained in connection with sensitization to the hapten diphenylcyclopropenone (DPC). The sequence came from a woman aged 45-65 years with alopecia areata. Some clones in this sample may be carry-over from other donors' samples. V usage is TRBV30 and J usage is TRBJ2-7; 10 bases are a match to TRBD1. CDR3 in amino acids: CALGQGTLSGDEQYF. The CDR3 DNA reads as TGTGCCTTGGGACAGGGGACACTATCCGGGGACGAGCAGTACTTC.